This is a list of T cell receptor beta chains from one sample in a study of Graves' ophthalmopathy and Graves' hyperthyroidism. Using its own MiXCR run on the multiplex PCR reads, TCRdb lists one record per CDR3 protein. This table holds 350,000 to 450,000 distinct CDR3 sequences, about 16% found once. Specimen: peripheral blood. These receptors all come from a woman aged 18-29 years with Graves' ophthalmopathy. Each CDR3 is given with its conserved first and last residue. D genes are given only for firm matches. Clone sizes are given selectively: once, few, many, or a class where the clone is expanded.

CDR3nt: TGTGCCAGCAGTCCTCTTTCCGGGCCCCAGCATTTT; CDR3aa: CASSPLSGPQHF; v_gene: TRBV28; d_gene: -; j_gene: TRBJ1-5; abundance: many
CDR3nt: TGTGCCATCAGCTGGGCCCTCAGGGGGGTGAACACTGAAGCTTTCTTT; CDR3aa: CAISWALRGVNTEAFF; v_gene: TRBV6-2/TRBV6-3; d_gene: TRBD1; j_gene: TRBJ1-1; abundance: many
CDR3nt: TGTGCCAGCAGGGACGTACAGGGGGCCCAGCATTTT; CDR3aa: CASRDVQGAQHF; v_gene: TRBV6-1; d_gene: TRBD1; j_gene: TRBJ1-5; abundance: many
CDR3nt: TGTGCCAGCACCCCAGGACAGGTCTATGGCTACACCTTC; CDR3aa: CASTPGQVYGYTF; v_gene: TRBV6-1; d_gene: TRBD1; j_gene: TRBJ1-2; abundance: many
CDR3nt: TGTGCCAGCAGGGCAAAAAGACAGGCTCAAGAGACCCAGTACTTC; CDR3aa: CASRAKRQAQETQYF; v_gene: TRBV6-2/TRBV6-3; d_gene: -; j_gene: TRBJ2-5; abundance: many
CDR3nt: TGTGCCAGCAGTTTTCTTGGGGCACAAGAGACCCAGTACTTC; CDR3aa: CASSFLGAQETQYF; v_gene: TRBV27; d_gene: -; j_gene: TRBJ2-5; abundance: many
CDR3nt: TGTGCCAGCCCCCACAGGGCTTCCTACGAGCAGTACTTC; CDR3aa: CASPHRASYEQYF; v_gene: TRBV7-2; d_gene: -; j_gene: TRBJ2-7; abundance: -
CDR3nt: TGTGCCAGCAGCGCGGGACTAGCTCAAGAGACCCAGTACTTC; CDR3aa: CASSAGLAQETQYF; v_gene: TRBV7-2; d_gene: TRBD2; j_gene: TRBJ2-5; abundance: many
CDR3nt: TGTGCCAGCAGTTTCGACAGCGAAACCTACGAGCAGTACTTC; CDR3aa: CASSFDSETYEQYF; v_gene: TRBV28; d_gene: -; j_gene: TRBJ2-7; abundance: -
CDR3nt: TGCAGTGCCACAACCTTTCCGGGGACTAGCGAAGAGACCCAGTACTTC; CDR3aa: CSATTFPGTSEETQYF; v_gene: TRBV20-1; d_gene: TRBD2; j_gene: TRBJ2-5; abundance: many
CDR3nt: TGTGCCAGCACCCCCTGGACGGAACTAGCCAAAAACATTCAGTACTTC; CDR3aa: CASTPWTELAKNIQYF; v_gene: TRBV7-2; d_gene: -; j_gene: TRBJ2-4; abundance: many
CDR3nt: TGTGCCAGCAGCTTAAACCTTGGGCATGGCTACACCTTC; CDR3aa: CASSLNLGHGYTF; v_gene: TRBV7-3; d_gene: -; j_gene: TRBJ1-2; abundance: many
CDR3nt: TGTGCCACCAGTGAAACTAGCCCTGCTGGGGAGCCGTTTTTT; CDR3aa: CATSETSPAGEPFF; v_gene: TRBV24-1; d_gene: -; j_gene: TRBJ2-2; abundance: -
CDR3nt: TGTGCCACCAGTGATTCAACAGGGAAGCCTGAAGCTTTCTTT; CDR3aa: CATSDSTGKPEAFF; v_gene: TRBV24-1; d_gene: -; j_gene: TRBJ1-1; abundance: -
CDR3nt: TGTGCCAGCACCACCCGAGGGGCGTACACCGGGGAGCTGTTTTTT; CDR3aa: CASTTRGAYTGELFF; v_gene: TRBV28; d_gene: -; j_gene: TRBJ2-2; abundance: many
CDR3nt: TGTGCCAGCAGGTACAGGGTACCTCACTTT; CDR3aa: CASRYRVPHF; v_gene: TRBV6-1; d_gene: -; j_gene: TRBJ1-1; abundance: -
CDR3nt: TGTGCCAGCAGTGTCACGGGGGGCCAAGAGACCCAGTACTTC; CDR3aa: CASSVTGGQETQYF; v_gene: TRBV4-2; d_gene: TRBD2; j_gene: TRBJ2-5; abundance: many
CDR3nt: TGCGCCAGCAGCTCCTCCCCAGGGGACTATGGCTACACCTTC; CDR3aa: CASSSSPGDYGYTF; v_gene: TRBV5-1; d_gene: -; j_gene: TRBJ1-2; abundance: -
CDR3nt: TGTGCCAGCACCTATCGGGTCCACCGTAATTCACCCCTCCACTTT; CDR3aa: CASTYRVHRNSPLHF; v_gene: TRBV28; d_gene: -; j_gene: TRBJ1-6; abundance: many
CDR3nt: TGCGCCAGCAGCCCGGAGGGGGGACAGGGTCCCTACGAGCAGTACTTC; CDR3aa: CASSPEGGQGPYEQYF; v_gene: TRBV5-1; d_gene: TRBD1; j_gene: TRBJ2-7; abundance: many
CDR3nt: TGTGCCAGCTCTCAACAGGGGGCGCGAGGCGAGCAGTACTTC; CDR3aa: CASSQQGARGEQYF; v_gene: TRBV18; d_gene: TRBD1; j_gene: TRBJ2-7; abundance: -
CDR3nt: TGTGCCAGCACACGACAGGGATCGACAAACGAGCAGTACTTC; CDR3aa: CASTRQGSTNEQYF; v_gene: TRBV28; d_gene: TRBD1; j_gene: TRBJ2-7; abundance: many
CDR3nt: TGTGCCAGCAGTCCACAGTTCAATAGCAATCAGCCCCAGCATTTT; CDR3aa: CASSPQFNSNQPQHF; v_gene: TRBV6-1; d_gene: -; j_gene: TRBJ1-5; abundance: many
CDR3nt: TGTGCCAGCAGCCCCTCAGCGGGGGGGGGCGAGCAGTACTTC; CDR3aa: CASSPSAGGGEQYF; v_gene: TRBV12-3/TRBV12-4; d_gene: TRBD2; j_gene: TRBJ2-7; abundance: many
CDR3nt: TGTGCCAGCAGTTTAGATAGGCCAGGGGGCACCGGGGAGCTGTTTTTT; CDR3aa: CASSLDRPGGTGELFF; v_gene: TRBV28; d_gene: TRBD1; j_gene: TRBJ2-2; abundance: -